This T cell receptor (beta chain) emerged from a study of T-cell reconstitution after alpha-beta-depleted transplantation in children. Trimming pared 0 bases from V and 0 bases from J, leaving 7 bases between. This CDR3 region has 15 residues. Germline V gene sequence: CDR1 SGDLS, CDR2 YYNGEE. This clonotype was picked up a small number of times. Using unique molecular identifiers, the investigators prepared the TCRbeta library. MiXCR was run by TCRdb on the PCR reads, yielding one entry per CDR3 protein. This sample has 350,000 to 400,000 distinct CDR3 sequences, with roughly 15% found just once. The rearrangement uses TRBV9 and TRBJ1-3; D unclear. The TCR originated in a human donor who donated a stem cell graft to a child with Fanconi anemia. Material: PBMCs, obtained from the stem cell graft. The CDR3 DNA sequence: TGTGCCAGCAGCGTAGGGACCTCCTCTGGAAACACCATATATTTT. This codes for CASSVGTSSGNTIYF.